These 5 T cell receptor beta chains originate from one sample sequenced in a study of cytomegalovirus exposure and HLA in healthy donors. Using immunoSEQ multiplex PCR, the repertoire was profiled, and TCRdb retains in-frame clones only, with some absent. Altogether 70,000 to 95,000 clones are present, roughly 93% being singletons, with the ten largest covering 3.5% to 4%. Sequenced sample: PBMCs. The receptors stem from a woman in her twenties or thirties in good health and CMV-seronegative.

The J gene is TRBJ2-7, the V gene TRBV29-1; 11 positions match TRBD2. The trim removed 6 bases at V and 3 bases at J, leaving 7 bases unmatched. Germline V CDR1 and CDR2: SQVTM, ANQGSEA. This CDR3 has 14 residues. In DNA, the CDR3 is TGCAGCGTCGCCGGGACTAGCGGACTCTACGAGCAGTACTTC. Its protein is CSVAGTSGLYEQYF.

The chain uses TRBV28 and TRBJ2-3, with no clear D. In germline, CDR1 is MDHEN, CDR2 SYDVKM. This CDR3 region has 12 residues. V shed 1 base and J shed 5 bases, with 4 bases lying between them. CDR3 nucleotide sequence: TGTGCCAGCAGTTTATCACTAGATACGCAGTATTTT. Translating it yields CASSLSLDTQYF. Full variable domain (rest looked up from reference TRBV28 and TRBJ2-3): DVKVTQSSRYLVKRTGEKVFLECVQDMDHENMFWYRQDPGLGLRLIYFSYDVKMKEKGDIPEGYSVSREKKERFSLILESASTNQTSMYLCASSLSLDTQYFGPGTRLTVL.

In its sample, this clone was seen once. V is TRBV12-5 and J is TRBJ1-1; 9 bases match TRBD1. CDR1 and CDR2 from the germline V gene are LGHNT and FRNRAP. The CDR3 is 20 residues long. V lost 1 base and J lost 3; bases outside the gene matches: 18. CDR3 sequence: CASGLAWDRADRPLDTEAFF. CDR3 sequence (DNA): TGTGCTAGTGGTTTGGCCTGGGACAGGGCGGACCGCCCTTTGGACACTGAAGCTTTCTTT.

In DNA, the CDR3 is TGTGCCAGCAGCTCCCGGGGGGTGGGACGGAGCTCCTACGAGCAGTACTTC. The encoded protein is CASSSRGVGRSSYEQYF. V is TRBV7-8 and J is TRBJ2-7; TRBD2 matches at 7 bases. CDR3 length: 17 amino acids. From germline, CDR1 is SGHVS and CDR2 FQNEAQ. V shed 4 bases, J shed 0 bases, and the junction held 12 bases outside the gene matches.

This rearrangement joins TRBV7-9 to TRBJ1-1, with 9 bases lining up with TRBD1. The CDR3 spans 13 residues. V shed 3 bases, J shed 6 bases, and the junction held 2 bases outside the gene matches. Germline CDR1 is SEHNR and CDR2 is FQNEAQ (reference sequence). CDR3 protein: CASSFRDRAEAFF. CDR3 coding DNA: TGTGCCAGCAGCTTCCGGGACAGGGCTGAAGCTTTCTTT.